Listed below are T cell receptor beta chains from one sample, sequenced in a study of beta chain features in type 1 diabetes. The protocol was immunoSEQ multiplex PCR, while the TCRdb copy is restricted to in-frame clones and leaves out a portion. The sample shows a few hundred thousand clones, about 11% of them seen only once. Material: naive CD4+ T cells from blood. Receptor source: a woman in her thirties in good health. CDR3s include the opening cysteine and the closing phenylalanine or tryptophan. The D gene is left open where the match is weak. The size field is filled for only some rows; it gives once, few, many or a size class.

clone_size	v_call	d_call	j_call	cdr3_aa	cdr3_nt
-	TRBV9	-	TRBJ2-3	CASSVSQGTDTQYF	TGTGCCAGCAGCGTATCTCAGGGCACAGATACGCAGTATTTT
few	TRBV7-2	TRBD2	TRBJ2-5	CASSLAGTSEETQYF	TGTGCCAGCAGCTTAGCGGGGACTAGCGAAGAGACCCAGTACTTC
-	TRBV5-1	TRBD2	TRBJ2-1	CASSWYGRFYNEQFF	TGCGCCAGCAGCTGGTACGGGAGGTTCTACAATGAGCAGTTCTTC
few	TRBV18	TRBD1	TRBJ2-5	CASSPILGQASETQYF	TGTGCCAGCTCACCAATCTTGGGACAGGCCTCGGAGACCCAGTACTTC
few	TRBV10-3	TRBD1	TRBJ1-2	CAISPDRGRTF	TGTGCCATCAGCCCGGACAGGGGGAGGACCTTC
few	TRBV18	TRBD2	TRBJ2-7	CASSPPSGGGTYEQYF	TGTGCCAGCTCACCACCTAGCGGGGGAGGAACCTACGAGCAGTACTTC
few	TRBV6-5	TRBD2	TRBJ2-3	CASSYNLAAADTQYF	TGTGCCAGCAGTTACAACCTAGCGGCAGCAGATACGCAGTATTTT
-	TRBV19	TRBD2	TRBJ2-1	CASSKSGVPPYNEQFF	TGTGCCAGTAGTAAAAGCGGGGTTCCCCCCTACAATGAGCAGTTCTTC
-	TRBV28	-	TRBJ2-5	CASSPSLGGGEQTQYF	TGTGCCAGCAGTCCCTCCCTTGGAGGGGGCGAACAGACCCAGTACTTC
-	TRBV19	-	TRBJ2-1	CASSMGRQYNEQFF	TGTGCCAGTAGTATGGGAAGACAGTACAATGAGCAGTTCTTC
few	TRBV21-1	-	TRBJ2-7	CASSKGIADTYEQYF	TGTGCCAGCAGCAAAGGAATAGCGGATACTTACGAGCAGTACTTC
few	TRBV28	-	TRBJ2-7	CASTTPRLVYEQYF	TGTGCCAGCACCACACCGCGACTGGTCTACGAGCAGTACTTC
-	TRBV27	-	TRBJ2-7	CASSLSNGTPQYF	TGTGCCAGCAGTTTATCGAACGGGACTCCCCAGTACTTC
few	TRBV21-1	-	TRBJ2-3	CASSKERRQRPDTQYF	TGTGCCAGCAGCAAAGAGCGGCGGCAGCGCCCAGATACGCAGTATTTT
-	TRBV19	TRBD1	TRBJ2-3	CASSERGLTDTQYF	TGTGCCAGTAGTGAGAGGGGGCTTACAGATACGCAGTATTTT
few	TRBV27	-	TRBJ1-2	CASSTPGVGYTF	TGTGCCAGCAGTACCCCGGGAGTTGGCTACACCTTC
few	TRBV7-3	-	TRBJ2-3	CASSLIGAGPSTDTQYF	TGTGCCAGCAGCTTAATAGGTGCGGGACCGAGCACAGATACGCAGTATTTT
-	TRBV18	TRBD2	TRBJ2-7	CASSPPGLASYEQYF	TGTGCCAGCTCACCCCCGGGACTAGCGAGTTACGAGCAGTACTTC
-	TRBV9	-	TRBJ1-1	CASSVGTLGTEAFF	TGTGCCAGCAGCGTAGGGACTCTGGGCACTGAAGCTTTCTTT
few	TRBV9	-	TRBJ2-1	CASSVARETSYNEQFF	TGTGCCAGCAGCGTAGCTCGGGAGACCTCCTACAATGAGCAGTTCTTC
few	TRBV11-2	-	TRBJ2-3	CASSLDPAVGTQYF	TGTGCCAGCAGCTTAGATCCGGCGGTGGGTACGCAGTATTTT
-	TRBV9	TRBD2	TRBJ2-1	CASSAPGLAGGHSYNEQFF	TGTGCCAGCAGCGCCCCGGGACTAGCGGGAGGACACTCCTACAATGAGCAGTTCTTC
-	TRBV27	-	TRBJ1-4	CASSLLGPGEKLFF	TGTGCCAGCAGTTTATTAGGGCCAGGGGAAAAACTGTTTTTT
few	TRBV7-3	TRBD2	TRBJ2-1	CASSQASGSYNEQFF	TGTGCCAGCAGCCAGGCTAGCGGGAGTTACAATGAGCAGTTCTTC
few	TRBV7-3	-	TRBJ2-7	CASSLGPGEQYF	TGTGCCAGCAGCTTAGGGCCAGGCGAGCAGTACTTC
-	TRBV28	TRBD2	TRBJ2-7	CASSNLGLAGGDEQYF	TGTGCCAGCAGCAATTTGGGACTAGCGGGAGGTGACGAGCAGTACTTC
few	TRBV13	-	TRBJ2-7	CASSRDIYEQYF	TGTGCCAGCAGCCGAGACATCTACGAGCAGTACTTC
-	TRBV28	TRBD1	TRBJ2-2	CASQRPGTGATGELFF	TGTGCCAGCCAAAGGCCTGGGACAGGGGCCACCGGGGAGCTGTTTTTT
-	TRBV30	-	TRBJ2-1	CAWSLNLAEQFF	TGTGCCTGGAGTCTCAACCTAGCGGAGCAGTTCTTC
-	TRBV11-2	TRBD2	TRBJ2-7	CASRGSSGRVEEQYF	TGTGCCAGCAGAGGGTCTAGCGGGAGGGTGGAAGAGCAGTACTTC
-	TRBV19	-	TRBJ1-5	CASRKRGDNQPQHF	TGTGCCAGTAGGAAACGGGGGGACAATCAGCCCCAGCATTTT
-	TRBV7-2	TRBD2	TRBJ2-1	CASSGTSGSWEQFF	TGTGCCAGCAGCGGGACTAGCGGGAGTTGGGAGCAGTTCTTC
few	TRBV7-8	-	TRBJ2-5	CASSSISQETQYF	TGTGCCAGCAGCTCTATATCACAAGAGACCCAGTACTTC
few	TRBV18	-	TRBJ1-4	CASSPQKATNEKLFF	TGTGCCAGCTCACCCCAGAAAGCAACTAATGAAAAACTGTTTTTT
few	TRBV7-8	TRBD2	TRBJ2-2	CASSLPTWGGREGTGELFF	TGTGCCAGCAGCTTGCCAACGTGGGGCGGGAGGGAGGGCACCGGGGAGCTGTTTTTT
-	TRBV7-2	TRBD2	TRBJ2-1	CASSPGTRRGEQFF	TGTGCCAGCAGTCCCGGGACTAGGCGAGGTGAGCAGTTCTTC
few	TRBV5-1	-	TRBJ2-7	CASSRTQLSYEQYF	TGCGCCAGCAGCCGAACTCAACTCTCCTACGAGCAGTACTTC
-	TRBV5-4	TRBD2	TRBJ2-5	CASSQGPAGVLETQYF	TGCGCCAGCAGCCAAGGCCCAGCGGGAGTTTTAGAGACCCAGTACTTC
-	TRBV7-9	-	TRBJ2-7	CATREYEQYF	TGTGCCACCCGAGAATACGAGCAGTACTTC
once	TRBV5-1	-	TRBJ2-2	CASSLMFSGGSGELFF	TGCGCCAGCAGCTTGATGTTTAGCGGAGGTAGCGGGGAGCTGTTTTTT
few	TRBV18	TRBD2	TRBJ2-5	CASSTIALAGGEETQYF	TGTGCCAGCTCAACAATCGCTCTAGCGGGAGGAGAGGAGACCCAGTACTTC
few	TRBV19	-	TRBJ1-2	CASSAGTNYGYTF	TGTGCCAGTAGTGCTGGCACCAACTATGGCTACACCTTC
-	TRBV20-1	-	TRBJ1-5	CSAAGGTQHF	TGCAGTGCTGCGGGGGGGACACAGCATTTT
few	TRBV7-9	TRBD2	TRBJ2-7	CASSWAGGTYEQYF	TGTGCCAGCAGCTGGGCGGGGGGTACCTACGAGCAGTACTTC
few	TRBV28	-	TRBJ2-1	CASSSPGTASKGKQFF	TGTGCCAGCAGTTCTCCCGGGACTGCCTCAAAAGGGAAGCAGTTCTTC
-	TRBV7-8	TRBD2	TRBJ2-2	CASSLSTLAGGYTGELFF	TGTGCCAGCAGCTTAAGTACCCTAGCGGGAGGATACACCGGGGAGCTGTTTTTT
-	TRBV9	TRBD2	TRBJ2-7	CASSPDSGLSSYEQYF	TGTGCCAGCAGCCCCGATAGCGGGTTGAGCTCCTACGAGCAGTACTTC
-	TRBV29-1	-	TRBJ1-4	CSVVWASNEKLFF	TGCAGCGTTGTCTGGGCGTCTAATGAAAAACTGTTTTTT
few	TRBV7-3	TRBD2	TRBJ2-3	CASSLIGGRAVGDTQYF	TGTGCCAGCAGCTTAATCGGCGGGAGGGCCGTAGGAGATACGCAGTATTTT
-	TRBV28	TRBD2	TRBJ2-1	CASSPGGEGHGVEQFF	TGTGCCAGCAGTCCTGGGGGGGAGGGCCACGGGGTTGAGCAGTTCTTC
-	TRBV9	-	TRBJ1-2	CASSVDRSFGNYGYTF	TGTGCCAGCAGCGTAGACAGGTCCTTTGGGAACTATGGCTACACCTTC
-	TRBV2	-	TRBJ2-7	CASSDRRLYEQYF	TGTGCCAGCAGTGACCGGAGACTCTACGAGCAGTACTTC